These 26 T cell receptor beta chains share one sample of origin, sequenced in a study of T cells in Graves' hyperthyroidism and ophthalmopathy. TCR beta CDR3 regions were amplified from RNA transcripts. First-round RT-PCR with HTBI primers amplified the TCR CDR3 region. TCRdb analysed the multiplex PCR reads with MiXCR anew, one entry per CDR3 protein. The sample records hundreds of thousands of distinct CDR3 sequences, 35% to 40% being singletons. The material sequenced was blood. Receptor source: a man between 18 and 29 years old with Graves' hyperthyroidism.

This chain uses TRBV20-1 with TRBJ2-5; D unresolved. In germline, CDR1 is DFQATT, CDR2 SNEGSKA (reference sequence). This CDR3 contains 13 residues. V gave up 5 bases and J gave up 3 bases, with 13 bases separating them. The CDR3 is CSAPRESEETQYF. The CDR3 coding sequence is TGCAGTGCTCCAAGGGAATCAGAAGAGACCCAGTACTTC.

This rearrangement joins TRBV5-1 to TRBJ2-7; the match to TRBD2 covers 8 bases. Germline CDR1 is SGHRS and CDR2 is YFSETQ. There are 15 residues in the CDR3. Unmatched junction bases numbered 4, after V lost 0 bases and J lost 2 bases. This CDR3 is CASSLETSGPYEQYF. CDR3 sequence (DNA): TGCGCCAGCAGCTTGGAAACTAGCGGACCCTACGAGCAGTACTTC.

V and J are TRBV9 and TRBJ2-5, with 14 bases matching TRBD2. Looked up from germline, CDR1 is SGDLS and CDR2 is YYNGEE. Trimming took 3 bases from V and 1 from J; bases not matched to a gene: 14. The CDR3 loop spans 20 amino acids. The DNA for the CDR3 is TGTGCCAGCAGCGCACCGGACTTTGGGACTAGCGGGGGTTTCCAAGAGACCCAGTACTTC. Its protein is CASSAPDFGTSGGFQETQYF.

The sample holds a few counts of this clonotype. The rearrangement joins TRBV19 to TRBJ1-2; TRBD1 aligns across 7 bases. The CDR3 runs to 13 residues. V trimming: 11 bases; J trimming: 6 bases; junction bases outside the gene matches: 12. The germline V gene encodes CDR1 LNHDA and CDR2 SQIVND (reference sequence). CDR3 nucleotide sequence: TGTGCCTGTACGACAGGGCACGCCGATGGCTACACCTTC. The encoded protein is CACTTGHADGYTF.

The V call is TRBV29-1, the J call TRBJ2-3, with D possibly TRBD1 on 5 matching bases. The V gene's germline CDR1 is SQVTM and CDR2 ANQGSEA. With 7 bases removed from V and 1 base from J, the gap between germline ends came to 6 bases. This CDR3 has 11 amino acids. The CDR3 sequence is CSGRGTDTQYF. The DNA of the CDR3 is TGCAGCGGCAGGGGCACAGATACGCAGTATTTT.

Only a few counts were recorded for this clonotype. This CDR3 reads CATHRETEAFF. The CDR3 coding sequence is TGTGCCACACACCGGGAGACTGAAGCTTTCTTT. V usage is TRBV6-5 and J usage is TRBJ1-1; D is ambiguous. V lost 10 bases, J lost 5 bases, and 11 bases lay in between. There are 11 residues in the CDR3. Germline CDR1 reads MNHEY; CDR2 reads SVGAGI.

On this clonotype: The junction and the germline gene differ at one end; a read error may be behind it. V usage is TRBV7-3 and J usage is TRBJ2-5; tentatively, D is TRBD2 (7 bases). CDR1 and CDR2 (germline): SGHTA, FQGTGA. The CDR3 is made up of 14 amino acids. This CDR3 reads CASSRGAAQEIQYF. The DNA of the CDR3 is TGTGCCAGCAGCCGGGGGGCAGCCCAAGAGATCCAGTACTTC.

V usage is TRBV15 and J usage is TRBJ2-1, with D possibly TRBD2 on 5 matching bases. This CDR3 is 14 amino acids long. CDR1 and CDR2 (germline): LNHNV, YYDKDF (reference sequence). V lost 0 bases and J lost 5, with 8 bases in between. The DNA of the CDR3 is TGTGCCACCAGCAGAGATCGGCGGGACAATGAGCAGTTCTTC. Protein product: CATSRDRRDNEQFF.

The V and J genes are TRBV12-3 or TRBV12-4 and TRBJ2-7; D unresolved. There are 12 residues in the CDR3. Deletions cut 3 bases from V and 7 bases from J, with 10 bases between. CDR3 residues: CASSFSETEQYF. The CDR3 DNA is TGTGCCAGCAGTTTTTCGGAGACAGAGCAGTACTTC.

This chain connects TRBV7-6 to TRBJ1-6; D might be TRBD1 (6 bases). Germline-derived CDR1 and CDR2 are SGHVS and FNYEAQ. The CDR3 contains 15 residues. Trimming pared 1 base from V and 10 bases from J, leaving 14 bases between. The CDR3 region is CASSLGAGDKSPLHF. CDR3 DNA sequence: TGTGCCAGCAGCTTAGGGGCAGGGGACAAATCACCCCTCCACTTT.

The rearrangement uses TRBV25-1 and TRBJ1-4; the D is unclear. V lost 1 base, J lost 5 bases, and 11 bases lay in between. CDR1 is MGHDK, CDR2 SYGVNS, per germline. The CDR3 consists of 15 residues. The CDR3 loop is CASSEWKGINEKLFF. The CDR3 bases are TGTGCCAGCAGTGAATGGAAGGGTATCAATGAAAAACTGTTTTTT.

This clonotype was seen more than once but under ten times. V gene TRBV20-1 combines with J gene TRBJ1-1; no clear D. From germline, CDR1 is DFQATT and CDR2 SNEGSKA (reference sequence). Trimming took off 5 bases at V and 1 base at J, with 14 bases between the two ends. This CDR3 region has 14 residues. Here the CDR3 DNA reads TGCAGTGCTTCCGGGGTGCCGGGGAACACTGAAGCTTTCTTT. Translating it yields CSASGVPGNTEAFF.

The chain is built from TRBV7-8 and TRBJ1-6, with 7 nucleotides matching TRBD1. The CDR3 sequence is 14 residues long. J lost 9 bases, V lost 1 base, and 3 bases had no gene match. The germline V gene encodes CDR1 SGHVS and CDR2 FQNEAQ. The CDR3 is CASSLVAGGSPLHF. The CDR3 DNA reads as TGTGCCAGCAGCTTAGTGGCAGGGGGTTCACCCCTCCACTTT. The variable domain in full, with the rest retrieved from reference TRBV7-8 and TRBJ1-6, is GAGVSQSPRYKVAKRGQDVALRCDPISGHVSLFWYQQALGQGPEFLTYFQNEAQLDKSGLPSDRFFAERPEGSVSTLKIQRTQQEDSAVYLCASSLVAGGSPLHFGNGTRLTVT.

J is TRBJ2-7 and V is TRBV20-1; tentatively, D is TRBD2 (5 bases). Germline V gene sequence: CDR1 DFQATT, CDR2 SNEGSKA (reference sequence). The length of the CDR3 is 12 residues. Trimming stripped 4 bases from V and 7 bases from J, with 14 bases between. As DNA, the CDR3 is TGCAGTGCTAATGGCGGGCCCCAAGAGCAGTACTTC. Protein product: CSANGGPQEQYF.

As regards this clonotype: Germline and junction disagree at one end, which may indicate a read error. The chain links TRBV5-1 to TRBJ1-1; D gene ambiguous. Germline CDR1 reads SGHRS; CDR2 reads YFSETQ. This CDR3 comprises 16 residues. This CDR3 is CASSVLGGYMNTEAFF. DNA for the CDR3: TGTGCCAGCAGCGTTCTAGGTGGCTACATGAACACTGAAGCTTTCTTT.

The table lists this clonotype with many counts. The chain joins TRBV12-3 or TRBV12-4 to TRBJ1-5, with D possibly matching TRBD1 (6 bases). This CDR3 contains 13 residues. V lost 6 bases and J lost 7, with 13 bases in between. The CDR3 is CASSKQGTQPQHF. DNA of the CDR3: TGTGCCAGCAGCAAACAGGGTACCCAGCCCCAGCATTTT.

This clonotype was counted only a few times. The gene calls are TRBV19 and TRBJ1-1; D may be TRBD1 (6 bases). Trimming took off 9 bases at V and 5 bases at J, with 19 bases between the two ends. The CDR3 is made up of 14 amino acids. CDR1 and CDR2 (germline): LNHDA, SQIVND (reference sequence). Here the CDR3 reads CASSSYRVETEAFF. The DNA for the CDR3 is TGTGCCAGCAGTTCCTACAGGGTGGAAACTGAAGCTTTCTTT. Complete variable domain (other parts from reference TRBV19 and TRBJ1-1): DGGITQSPKYLFRKEGQNVTLSCEQNLNHDAMYWYRQDPGQGLRLIYYSQIVNDFQKGDIAEGYSVSREKKESFPLTVTSAQKNPTAFYLCASSSYRVETEAFFGQGTRLTVV.

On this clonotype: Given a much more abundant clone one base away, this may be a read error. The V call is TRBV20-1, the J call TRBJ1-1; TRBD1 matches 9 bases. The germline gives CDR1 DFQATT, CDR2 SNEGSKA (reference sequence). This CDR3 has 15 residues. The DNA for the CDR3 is TGCAGTGCTAGTGGTTTGGGACAGGGAATGACTGGAGCTTTCTTT. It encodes CSASGLGQGMTGAFF.

CDR3 in DNA: TGTGCCAGTAGGGCCTTCGGTGCGGGGGGAGAGACCCAGTACTTC. It specifies CASRAFGAGGETQYF. This chain links TRBV6-5 with TRBJ2-5; 8 nucleotides agree with TRBD2. Germline V gene lookup returns CDR1 MNHEY and CDR2 SVGAGI. CDR3 length: 15 residues. J lost 4 bases, V lost 9 bases, and 13 bases had no gene match.

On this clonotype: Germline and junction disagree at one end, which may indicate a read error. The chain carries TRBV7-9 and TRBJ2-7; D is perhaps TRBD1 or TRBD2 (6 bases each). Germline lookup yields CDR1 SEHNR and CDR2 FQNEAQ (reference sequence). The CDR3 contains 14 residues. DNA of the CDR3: TGCGCCAGCAGCCAAGGGGGGCAGGCCTACGAGCAGTACTTC. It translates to CASSQGGQAYEQYF.

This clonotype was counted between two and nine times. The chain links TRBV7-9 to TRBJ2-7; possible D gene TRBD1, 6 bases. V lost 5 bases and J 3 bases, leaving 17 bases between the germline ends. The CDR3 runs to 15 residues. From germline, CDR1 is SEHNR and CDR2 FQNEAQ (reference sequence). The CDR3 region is CASSPPAGESYEQYF. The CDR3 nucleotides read TGTGCCAGCAGCCCCCCCGCAGGGGAAAGCTACGAGCAGTACTTC.

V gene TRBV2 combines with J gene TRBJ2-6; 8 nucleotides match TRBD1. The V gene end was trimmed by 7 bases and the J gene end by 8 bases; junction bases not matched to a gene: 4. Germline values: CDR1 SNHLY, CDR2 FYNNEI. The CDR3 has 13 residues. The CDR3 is CASIRQGSNVLTF. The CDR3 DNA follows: TGTGCCAGCATCCGACAGGGGTCCAACGTCCTGACTTTC.

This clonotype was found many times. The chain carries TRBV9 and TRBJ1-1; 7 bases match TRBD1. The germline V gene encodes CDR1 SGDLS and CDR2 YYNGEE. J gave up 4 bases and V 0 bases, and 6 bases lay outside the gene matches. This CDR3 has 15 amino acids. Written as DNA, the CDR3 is TGTGCCAGCAGCGTAGGACAGGGCGGTCTCACTGAAGCTTTCTTT. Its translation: CASSVGQGGLTEAFF.

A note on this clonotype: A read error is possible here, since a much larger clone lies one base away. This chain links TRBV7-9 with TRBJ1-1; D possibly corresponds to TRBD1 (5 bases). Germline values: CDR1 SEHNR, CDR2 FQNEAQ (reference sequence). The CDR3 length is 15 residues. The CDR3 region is CASSRIPGTDTEVFF. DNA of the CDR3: TGTGCCAGCAGCCGCATTCCAGGGACGGACACTGAAGTTTTCTTT.

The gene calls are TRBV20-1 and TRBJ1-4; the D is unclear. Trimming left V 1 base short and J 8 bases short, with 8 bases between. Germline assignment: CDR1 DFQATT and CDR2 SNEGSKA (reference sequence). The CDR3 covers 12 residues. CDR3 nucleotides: TGCAGTGCTAGAGCCCTTGACGAAAAACTGTTTTTT. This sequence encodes CSARALDEKLFF.

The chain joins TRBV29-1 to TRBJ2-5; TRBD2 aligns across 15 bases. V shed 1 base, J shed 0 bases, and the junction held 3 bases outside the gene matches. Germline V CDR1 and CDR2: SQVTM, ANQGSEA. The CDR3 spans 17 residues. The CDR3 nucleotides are TGCAGCGTTGAAGTCGGACTAGCGGGAGGGTACCAAGAGACCCAGTACTTC. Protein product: CSVEVGLAGGYQETQYF. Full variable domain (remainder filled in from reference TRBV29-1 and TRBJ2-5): SAVISQKPSRDICQRGTSLTIQCQVDSQVTMMFWYRQQPGQSLTLIATANQGSEATYESGFVIDKFPISRPNLTFSTLTVSNMSPEDSSIYLCSVEVGLAGGYQETQYFGPGTRLLVL.